Listed below are T cell receptor beta chains from one sample, sequenced in a study of CD8 T cells in Susac syndrome. TCRdb re-analysed the immunoSEQ multiplex PCR reads in MiXCR, keeping a single row per CDR3 protein. The sample yields about 210,000 distinct CDR3 sequences, approximately 94% seen once. What was sequenced was CD4+ T cells from PBMCs. The receptors shown here come from a human donor with Susac syndrome. CDR3s include the opening cysteine and the closing phenylalanine or tryptophan. The order of the fields is clone size, D gene, J gene, CDR3 length, V gene, CDR3 DNA, CDR3 protein. A D gene is named only where the DNA matches it firmly. Only some rows state a clone size, as once, few, many or a class for expanded clones.

size: .; D: .; J: TRBJ2-5; length: 11; V: TRBV30; DNA: TGTGCCTGCCAGGGCCAAGAGACCCAGTACTTC; CDR3: CACQGQETQYF
size: .; D: TRBD1; J: TRBJ1-1; length: 12; V: TRBV20-1; DNA: TGCAGTGCTAGACGAGAGGACAGGGGAACTTTCTTT; CDR3: CSARREDRGTFF
size: .; D: .; J: TRBJ1-5; length: 13; V: TRBV6-6; DNA: TGTGCCAGCATTCGCGACGCCAATCAGCCCCAGCATTTT; CDR3: CASIRDANQPQHF
size: .; D: TRBD1; J: TRBJ2-7; length: 17; V: TRBV4-2; DNA: TGTGCCAGCAGCCAGAGGGCCGGGACAGCGAGCTCCTACGAGCAGTACTTC; CDR3: CASSQRAGTASSYEQYF
size: .; D: .; J: TRBJ1-1; length: 15; V: TRBV5-1; DNA: TGCGCCAGCAGCCCGTTTAGTCGGAATGCCACTGAAGCTTTCTTT; CDR3: CASSPFSRNATEAFF
size: once; D: TRBD2; J: TRBJ2-3; length: 16; V: TRBV4-3; DNA: TGCGCCAGCAGCCAATCAGGACTAGCTGAAGCAGATACGCAGTATTTT; CDR3: CASSQSGLAEADTQYF
size: .; D: .; J: TRBJ1-1; length: 12; V: TRBV25-1; DNA: TGTGCCAGCAGTGTCGGACAGTCGCCCGCTTTCTTT; CDR3: CASSVGQSPAFF
size: .; D: TRBD2; J: TRBJ2-7; length: 15; V: TRBV5-6; DNA: TGTGCCAGCAGCTTTAGCGGGGGGCCCTCCTACGAGCAGTACTTC; CDR3: CASSFSGGPSYEQYF
size: .; D: .; J: TRBJ2-7; length: 13; V: TRBV3-1; DNA: TGTGCCAGCAGCCAAGTCGGGACCTACGAGCAGTACTTC; CDR3: CASSQVGTYEQYF
size: .; D: TRBD1; J: TRBJ1-2; length: 13; V: TRBV30; DNA: TGTGCCTGGAGTGCCGACAGGGATGATGGCTACACCTTC; CDR3: CAWSADRDDGYTF
size: .; D: .; J: TRBJ1-1; length: 13; V: TRBV29-1; DNA: TGCAGCGTTGGTAGCAGGGGATCCACTGAAGCTTTCTTT; CDR3: CSVGSRGSTEAFF
size: .; D: .; J: TRBJ1-2; length: 12; V: TRBV24-1; DNA: TGTGCCACCTCAGAGGGCAACTATGGCTACACCTTC; CDR3: CATSEGNYGYTF
size: .; D: .; J: TRBJ1-6; length: 13; V: TRBV25-1; DNA: TGTGCCAGCTCTCATGATGATAATTCACCCCTCCACTTT; CDR3: CASSHDDNSPLHF
size: .; D: .; J: TRBJ1-5; length: 13; V: TRBV4-3; DNA: TGCGCCAGCAGCCAAGATTTCGAACAGCCCCAGCATTTT; CDR3: CASSQDFEQPQHF
size: .; D: .; J: TRBJ2-7; length: 12; V: TRBV30; DNA: TGTGCCTCCCAGGCGGGGACCTACGAGCAGTACTTC; CDR3: CASQAGTYEQYF
size: .; D: TRBD2; J: TRBJ2-3; length: 15; V: TRBV27; DNA: TGTGCCAGCCCCACCGCCGGGGGGGCTGCAGATACGCAGTATTTT; CDR3: CASPTAGGAADTQYF
size: .; D: TRBD2; J: TRBJ2-1; length: 16; V: TRBV24-1; DNA: TGTGCCACCAGTGATCCCACCAGCGGGGGAGGGAATGAGCAGTTCTTC; CDR3: CATSDPTSGGGNEQFF
size: .; D: TRBD1; J: TRBJ1-2; length: 12; V: TRBV30; DNA: TGTGCCTGGATCGGGACAGGGGAGGGCTACACCTTC; CDR3: CAWIGTGEGYTF
size: .; D: .; J: TRBJ2-5; length: 13; V: TRBV12-3/TRBV12-4; DNA: TGTGCCAGCAAAAGGGTCGGCGGAGAGACCCAGTACTTC; CDR3: CASKRVGGETQYF
size: .; D: TRBD1; J: TRBJ2-3; length: 15; V: TRBV20-1; DNA: TGCAGTGCTAGAGCCGGGACAGGGGGCGCAGATACGCAGTATTTT; CDR3: CSARAGTGGADTQYF
size: once; D: .; J: TRBJ1-3; length: 16; V: TRBV15; DNA: TGTGCCACCAGCACCTACCCACAGGTCTCTGGAAACACCATATATTTT; CDR3: CATSTYPQVSGNTIYF
size: .; D: .; J: TRBJ2-2; length: 16; V: TRBV5-6; DNA: TGTGCCAGCAGCTTTGTGTGGGGCGTCAACACCGGGGAGCTGTTTTTT; CDR3: CASSFVWGVNTGELFF
size: .; D: .; J: TRBJ1-5; length: 14; V: TRBV30; DNA: TGTGCCTGGAGCAACTGGCAGTTCCGTGAGCCCCAGCATTTT; CDR3: CAWSNWQFREPQHF
size: .; D: .; J: TRBJ2-1; length: 13; V: TRBV7-2; DNA: TGTGCCAGCAGCGAAGGGGTCAACAATGAGCAGTTCTTC; CDR3: CASSEGVNNEQFF
size: .; D: .; J: TRBJ2-7; length: 14; V: TRBV19; DNA: TGTGCCAGTAGTATATTTCGAGGTCCCTACGAGCAGTACTTC; CDR3: CASSIFRGPYEQYF
size: .; D: .; J: TRBJ1-2; length: 15; V: TRBV3-1; DNA: TGTGCCAGCAGCCAAACCGACAAAGCCCTAAGAGGCTACACCTTC; CDR3: CASSQTDKALRGYTF
size: once; D: TRBD2; J: TRBJ2-5; length: 16; V: TRBV12-3/TRBV12-4; DNA: TGTGCCAGCAGTCCCTCTACGGGGGGGCAGGGAGAGACCCAGTACTTC; CDR3: CASSPSTGGQGETQYF
size: .; D: .; J: TRBJ2-5; length: 15; V: TRBV12-3/TRBV12-4; DNA: TGTGCCAGCAGTCCGATGACTAGGGGTAGCGAGACCCAGTACTTC; CDR3: CASSPMTRGSETQYF
size: .; D: .; J: TRBJ1-1; length: 16; V: TRBV28; DNA: TGTGCCAGCAGACCCCTGACGTCAGAGATGAACACTGAAGCTTTCTTT; CDR3: CASRPLTSEMNTEAFF
size: .; D: TRBD1; J: TRBJ1-5; length: 14; V: TRBV12-3/TRBV12-4; DNA: TGTGCCAGCCGGGGACAGATCCCCAATCAGCCCCAGCATTTT; CDR3: CASRGQIPNQPQHF
size: .; D: .; J: TRBJ1-5; length: 15; V: TRBV5-1; DNA: TGCGCCAGCAGGTCCCCTGTCAGGGGTCATCAGCCCCAGCATTTT; CDR3: CASRSPVRGHQPQHF
size: .; D: TRBD1; J: TRBJ1-2; length: 15; V: TRBV28; DNA: TGTGCCAGCAGACTTGACAGGGTGAGGGACTATGGCTACACCTTC; CDR3: CASRLDRVRDYGYTF
size: .; D: TRBD2; J: TRBJ2-5; length: 14; V: TRBV30; DNA: TGTGCCTGGAGTGTAGCGGGGGGGCCGGAGACCCAGTACTTC; CDR3: CAWSVAGGPETQYF
size: .; D: .; J: TRBJ1-2; length: 13; V: TRBV9; DNA: TGTGCCAGCAGCGTAGTTGGGGGGGATGGCTACACCTTC; CDR3: CASSVVGGDGYTF
size: .; D: TRBD1; J: TRBJ2-4; length: 14; V: TRBV30; DNA: TGTGCCTGGATCAATCCAGGGGGCGGTAACATTCAGTACTTC; CDR3: CAWINPGGGNIQYF
size: .; D: TRBD1; J: TRBJ1-2; length: 15; V: TRBV7-2; DNA: TGTGCCAGCAGCTTAGTGGCAGGGGGAGCGTATGGCTACACCTTC; CDR3: CASSLVAGGAYGYTF
size: once; D: .; J: TRBJ2-5; length: 13; V: TRBV20-1; DNA: TGCAGTGCGCCCACGGCGGGGCAAGAGACCCAGTACTTC; CDR3: CSAPTAGQETQYF
size: .; D: .; J: TRBJ2-2; length: 15; V: TRBV9; DNA: TGTGCCAGCAGCGTAGTCGCCTCGAACACCGGGGAGCTGTTTTTT; CDR3: CASSVVASNTGELFF
size: .; D: .; J: TRBJ1-6; length: 12; V: TRBV20-1; DNA: TGCAGTGCTAGCGAGGGAGGTTCACCCCTCCACTTT; CDR3: CSASEGGSPLHF
size: .; D: .; J: TRBJ1-1; length: 14; V: TRBV28; DNA: TGTGCCAGCAGTTTAATCCCCATGAACACTGAAGCTTTCTTT; CDR3: CASSLIPMNTEAFF
size: .; D: .; J: TRBJ1-5; length: 15; V: TRBV20-1; DNA: TGCAGTGCTGCAACAGAGTTCCTAGGGGACCAGCCCCAGCATTTT; CDR3: CSAATEFLGDQPQHF
size: .; D: .; J: TRBJ1-1; length: 14; V: TRBV12-3/TRBV12-4; DNA: TGTGCCAGCAGCACCTTTGGGATGAACACTGAAGCTTTCTTT; CDR3: CASSTFGMNTEAFF
size: .; D: TRBD1; J: TRBJ2-3; length: 16; V: TRBV12-3/TRBV12-4; DNA: TGTGCCAGCACCACTCTCCGGGGCAGGGGGACAGATACGCAGTATTTT; CDR3: CASTTLRGRGTDTQYF
size: .; D: .; J: TRBJ2-5; length: 13; V: TRBV12-3/TRBV12-4; DNA: TGTGCCAGCAGTTTAGATCCGTACTTCACCCAGTACTTC; CDR3: CASSLDPYFTQYF
size: once; D: TRBD1; J: TRBJ2-2; length: 16; V: TRBV2; DNA: TGTGCCAGCAGTGAATGGGACAGGTGGGGTCCCGGGGAGCTGTTTTTT; CDR3: CASSEWDRWGPGELFF
size: .; D: .; J: TRBJ2-5; length: 15; V: TRBV5-4; DNA: TGTGCCAGCAGCCAGAAACAGGTACCCCAAGAGACCCAGTACTTC; CDR3: CASSQKQVPQETQYF
size: once; D: .; J: TRBJ1-6; length: 15; V: TRBV5-6; DNA: TGTGCCAGCAGCTTGCAGGGCGCCTATAATTCACCCCTCCACTTT; CDR3: CASSLQGAYNSPLHF
size: .; D: TRBD2; J: TRBJ2-1; length: 15; V: TRBV25-1; DNA: TGTGCCAGCAGTGAATCTAGCGGGGGCTACAATGAGCAGTTCTTC; CDR3: CASSESSGGYNEQFF
size: once; D: .; J: TRBJ1-2; length: 16; V: TRBV6-5; DNA: TGTGCCAGCAGTTACTCGACGGGGGGCGCGTCTAATGGCTACACCTTC; CDR3: CASSYSTGGASNGYTF
size: .; D: TRBD2; J: TRBJ2-3; length: 15; V: TRBV28; DNA: TGTGCCAGCAGGATCCCGGGGGGTACCGCAGATACGCAGTATTTT; CDR3: CASRIPGGTADTQYF
size: .; D: TRBD1; J: TRBJ2-7; length: 15; V: TRBV30; DNA: TGTGCCTGGAGTGTTCGAGACAGGGATAGGAACGAGCAGTACTTC; CDR3: CAWSVRDRDRNEQYF
size: .; D: .; J: TRBJ2-4; length: 11; V: TRBV2; DNA: TGTGCCAGCAGTGAATCTTACGGGTCTTCCTTC; CDR3: CASSESYGSSF
size: .; D: TRBD2; J: TRBJ2-5; length: 15; V: TRBV20-1; DNA: TGCAGTGCTCCTCTAGCGGGGGAAAGGAGGGCGACCCAGTACTTC; CDR3: CSAPLAGERRATQYF
size: .; D: .; J: TRBJ1-1; length: 11; V: TRBV3-1; DNA: TGTGCCAGCAGGACGTCGGGGGAAGCTTTCTTT; CDR3: CASRTSGEAFF
size: once; D: .; J: TRBJ1-4; length: 14; V: TRBV4-1; DNA: TGCGCCAGCAGCCAAGAGGGGAGAGTGATGAAACTGTTTTTT; CDR3: CASSQEGRVMKLFF